This TCR beta chain was obtained from a study of T cells in Graves' hyperthyroidism and ophthalmopathy. Patients were aged 18 to 65, had disease duration under 2 months, and had newly diagnosed hyperthyroidism. After removal of 3 bases from V and 7 bases from J, the junction contained 14 bases not matched to a gene. CDR1 and CDR2 (germline): SGHAT, FQNNGV. The CDR3 length is 17 residues. TCR beta CDR3 regions were amplified from RNA. Using the HTBI primer set, a first-round RT-PCR was run on the TCR CDR3. Via MiXCR, TCRdb re-called the multiplex PCR reads, giving one row per CDR3 protein. The sample carries some 720,000 distinct CDR3 sequences, 15% to 20% recorded once.

Sequenced sample: blood. The V gene is TRBV11-2, the J gene TRBJ2-1; 8 bases map to TRBD1. This receptor was identified in a man younger than 35 with Graves' hyperthyroidism. This CDR3 reads CASSFLSQGALMNEQFF. CDR3 coding DNA: TGTGCCAGCAGCTTCTTATCGCAGGGGGCGCTTATGAATGAGCAGTTCTTC.